Below are 2 T cell receptor beta chains sequenced from a single sample in a study of blood T cell repertoires in COVID-19. Assay used: immunoSEQ multiplex PCR; TCRdb lists only in-frame clones, some missing. This table holds roughly 250,000 clones, about 90% found once. Specimen: PBMCs or T cells enriched from blood (not recorded which). The receptors shown here come from a woman aged 25-40 years with acute COVID-19.

CDR3 sequence (DNA): TGCGCCAGCAGCGCGGCAGGGGTTAACTCACCCCTCCACTTT. Its protein product is CASSAAGVNSPLHF. This chain joins TRBV5-1 and TRBJ1-6; weak D call: TRBD1 (6 bases). The germline V and J ends were trimmed by 4 bases and 10 bases, with 15 bases remaining between them. CDR1 SGHRS and CDR2 YFSETQ come from the germline V gene. The CDR3 has 14 amino acids.

This clone was recorded at least ten times. The chain carries TRBV6-1 and TRBJ2-3, with 13 bases that match TRBD2. There are 15 residues in the CDR3. V gave up 2 bases and J gave up 4 bases; unmatched junction bases: 0. Germline-derived CDR1 and CDR2 are MNHNS and SASEGT. The CDR3 sequence is CASSETSGGADTQYF. The DNA of the CDR3 is TGTGCCAGCAGTGAAACTAGCGGGGGGGCAGATACGCAGTATTTT.